Described below is a single T cell receptor beta chain sequence and its context. Its antigen is currently unknown. The treatment here: around 19 received Ad26.COV2.S at low or high dose, single or two shots; several received placebo; per-sample allocation not given. Following the first vaccine or placebo injection, samples were taken on day 63. The record originates from a study of Ad26.COV2.S vaccination and SARS-CoV-2 variants. Study information: Ad26.COV2.S was injected intramuscularly once or twice, 56 days apart. Overall study results and limits: Spike-specific TCR breadth in vaccine recipients exceeded that seen in placebo recipients. From the TCR breadth and depth analyses, total T cell responses may have been underestimated.

Assay used: immunoSEQ multiplex PCR; TCRdb lists only in-frame clones, some missing. The sample includes over 350,000 clones, less than 90% of them seen just once. Trimming removed 2 bases at V and 1 base at J, with 8 bases between. CDR3 length: 14 residues. Germline lookup yields CDR1 MGHDK and CDR2 SYGVNS. Sequenced here: peripheral blood, sampled in a trial of Ad26.COV2.S vaccine versus placebo. This TCR was sampled from a person between 18 and 65 years old who received the Ad26.COV2.S COVID-19 vaccine or a placebo. The chain couples TRBV25-1 to TRBJ1-1, with TRBD1 as a possible D gene (5 bases). CDR3 nucleotide sequence: TGTGCCAGCAGTGAAAACGACAGGAACACTGAAGCTTTCTTT. Its translation is CASSENDRNTEAFF.